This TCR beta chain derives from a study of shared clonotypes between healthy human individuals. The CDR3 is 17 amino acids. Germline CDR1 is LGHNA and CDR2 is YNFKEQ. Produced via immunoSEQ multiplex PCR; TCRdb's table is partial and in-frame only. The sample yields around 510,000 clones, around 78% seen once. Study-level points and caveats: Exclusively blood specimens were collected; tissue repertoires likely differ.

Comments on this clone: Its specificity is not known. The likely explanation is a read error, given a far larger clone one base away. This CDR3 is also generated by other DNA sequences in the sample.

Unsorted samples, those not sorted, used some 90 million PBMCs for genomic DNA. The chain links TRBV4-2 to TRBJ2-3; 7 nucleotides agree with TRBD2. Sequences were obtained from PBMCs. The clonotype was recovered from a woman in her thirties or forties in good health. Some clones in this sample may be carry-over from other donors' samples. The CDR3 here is CASSQATSSGVADTQYF. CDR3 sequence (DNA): TGTGCCAGTAGCCAAGCGACTAGCTCGGGAGTGGCAGATACGCAGTATTTT.